These 32 T cell receptor beta chains were all obtained from the same sample, sequenced in a study of blood T cells in healthy people across ages. The use of a sample-barcoded 5' primer and a J-beta primer mix characterized a second PCR of about 7 to 12 cycles. In TCRdb, the 5' RACE reads were re-called with MiXCR into one record per CDR3 protein. This sample has roughly 800,000 distinct CDR3 sequences, with under 40% found just once. Sequencing used blood. The receptors come from a man aged 18-30 years in good health.

J is TRBJ1-1 and V is TRBV12-5; TRBD1 matches 11 bases. V lost 4 bases to trimming and J lost 5 bases; unmatched junction nucleotides: 15. Per germline, CDR1 LGHNT and CDR2 FRNRAP. The CDR3 runs to 18 residues. Written as DNA, the CDR3 is TGTGCTAGTGGTTCGGGAAAGGGGCCGGACAGGGGGCGAACTGAAGCTTTCTTT. Protein: CASGSGKGPDRGRTEAFF. Supplemented by reference TRBV12-5 and TRBJ1-1, the full variable domain reads DARVTQTPRHKVTEMGQEVTMRCQPILGHNTVFWYRQTMMQGLELLAYFRNRAPLDDSGMPKDRFSAEMPDATLATLKIQPSEPRDSAVYFCASGSGKGPDRGRTEAFFGQGTRLTVV.

The rearrangement joins TRBV11-2 to TRBJ1-4; D not certain. V was trimmed by 1 base and J by 3 bases, leaving 6 bases between them. The CDR3 is made up of 14 amino acids. In germline, CDR1 is SGHAT, CDR2 FQNNGV. The CDR3 DNA reads TGTGCCAGCAGCTTAGGGATCCCTAATGAAAAACTGTTTTTT. It encodes CASSLGIPNEKLFF.

Only a few counts were recorded for this clonotype. The genes are TRBV7-2 and TRBJ1-6; D is unclear. The CDR3 length is 11 residues. The germline gives CDR1 SGHTA, CDR2 FQGNSA. V lost 4 bases to trimming and J lost 9 bases, with 4 bases between them. This CDR3 reads CASSSLSPLHF. CDR3 DNA: TGTGCCAGCAGCTCCCTTTCACCCCTCCACTTT.

A remark on this clonotype: A junction boundary mismatches the germline segment, possibly from a read error. V and J are TRBV5-1 and TRBJ2-7; no clear D gene. This CDR3 has 14 amino acids. Germline loops: CDR1 SGHRS, CDR2 YFSETQ. CDR3 region: CASSFEAHTYGQYF. CDR3 bases: TGCGCCAGCAGCTTTGAAGCACATACCTACGGGCAGTACTTC.

The V gene is TRBV5-8, the J gene TRBJ1-2, with 11 bases that match TRBD1. The germline CDR1 and CDR2 sequences are SGHTS and YDEGEE. The CDR3 runs to 15 residues. V was pared by 1 base and J by 4 bases, with 3 bases of the junction left unmatched. Here the CDR3 reads CASSLRGQGVYGYTF. Here the CDR3 DNA reads TGTGCCAGCAGCTTGAGGGGACAGGGGGTCTATGGCTACACCTTC.

This chain links TRBV12-3 or TRBV12-4 with TRBJ2-5; 11 bases match TRBD2. CDR3 length: 16 amino acids. Trimming took 5 bases from V and 5 from J; bases not matched to a gene: 10. The CDR3 sequence: CASSDLAGGARETQYF. In DNA form, the CDR3 reads TGTGCCAGCAGTGATCTAGCGGGGGGCGCCAGGGAGACCCAGTACTTC.

The chain carries TRBV4-1 and TRBJ2-7, with D hard to call. V was shortened by 4 bases and J by 2 bases, with 18 bases between the two germline ends. The CDR3 covers 16 residues. The germline CDR1 and CDR2 sequences are MGHRA and YSYEKL. The CDR3 DNA sequence: TGCGCCAGCAGCCGAGGCACTAACGGGCTTCCCTACGAGCAGTACTTC. This sequence encodes CASSRGTNGLPYEQYF.

This chain connects TRBV27 to TRBJ1-2, with D uncertain. Per germline, CDR1 MNHEY and CDR2 SMNVEV (reference sequence). The V and J ends lost 4 bases and 3 bases respectively, with 12 bases between them. CDR3 length: 14 residues. CDR3 sequence reads: CASSSSGGYYGYTF. DNA for the CDR3: TGTGCCAGCAGTTCCTCGGGCGGGTACTATGGCTACACCTTC.

Only a few counts were recorded for this clonotype. The chain has TRBV7-9 and TRBJ1-2; D not resolved. Germline-derived CDR1 and CDR2 are SEHNR and FQNEAQ (reference sequence). Trimming pared 1 base from V and 1 base from J, leaving 13 bases between. The CDR3 runs 16 residues. CDR3 coding DNA: TGTGCCAGCAGCTTAGTCAGCGGGATGAGTAACTATGGCTACACCTTC. This translates into CASSLVSGMSNYGYTF.

Turning to this clonotype: A much bigger clone sits one base away, suggesting this may be a read error. The rearrangement links TRBV7-9 to TRBJ2-7, with D tentatively TRBD1 or TRBD2 (6 bases each). Germline V gene data show CDR1 as SEHNR and CDR2 as FQNEAQ (reference sequence). This CDR3 has 15 amino acids. CDR3 sequence: CASGLEGGDGYEQYF. Written as DNA, the CDR3 is TGTGCCAGCGGCTTAGAGGGGGGAGACGGTTACGAGCAGTACTTC.

In its sample, this clonotype was seen a few times. The chain has TRBV5-1 and TRBJ2-2, with D maybe TRBD1 (5 bases). Germline CDR1 is SGHRS and CDR2 is YFSETQ. V was clipped by 3 bases and J by 3 bases, with 9 bases between them. The CDR3 loop spans 14 amino acids. The CDR3 protein is CASSYGHDTGELFF. In DNA form, the CDR3 reads TGCGCCAGCAGCTATGGACACGACACCGGGGAGCTGTTTTTT.

This clonotype was seen a few times. The V gene is TRBV12-3 or TRBV12-4, the J gene TRBJ2-5; D assignment may be TRBD1 or TRBD2 (6 bases each). The CDR3 runs 14 residues. V lost 3 bases and J lost 2, with 10 bases in between. In DNA form, the CDR3 reads TGTGCCAGCAGTTTTGGAGGGGGGCAAGAGACCCAGTACTTC. Translation: CASSFGGGQETQYF.

This chain links TRBV2 with TRBJ2-1; 9 bases line up with TRBD2. V shed 7 bases and J 8 bases; nucleotides not matched to a gene: 12. Germline-derived CDR1 and CDR2 are SNHLY and FYNNEI. CDR3 length equals 15 residues. CDR3 nucleotide sequence: TGTGCCAGCACCCCTAGCGGGGTCCGCCGGGATGAGCAGTTCTTC. It translates to CASTPSGVRRDEQFF.

About this clonotype: With a much larger clone just one base away, this may be a read error. The rearrangement joins TRBV7-2 to TRBJ2-5, with D tentatively TRBD1 (5 bases). With 2 bases removed from V and 11 bases from J, the gap between germline ends came to 15 bases. This CDR3 contains 13 residues. The germline V gene has CDR1 SGHTA and CDR2 FQGNSA. DNA for the CDR3: TGTGCCAGCAGCTTATCCCAGGACAATGAGCAGTACTTC. Protein product: CASSLSQDNEQYF. Complete variable domain (other parts from reference TRBV7-2 and TRBJ2-5): GAGVSQSPSNKVTEKGKDVELRCDPISGHTALYWYRQSLGQGLEFLIYFQGNSAPDKSGLPSDRFSAERTGGSVSTLTIQRTQQEDSAVYLCASSLSQDNEQYFGPGTRLLVL.

This clonotype has only a few counts. This chain uses TRBV7-9 with TRBJ2-1; D unresolved. With 3 bases removed from V and 5 bases from J, the gap between germline ends came to 11 bases. Germline V gene sequence: CDR1 SEHNR, CDR2 FQNEAQ (reference sequence). This CDR3 has 14 residues. The CDR3 sequence: CASSFEQPHNEQFF. The CDR3 DNA follows: TGTGCCAGCAGCTTTGAACAGCCCCACAATGAGCAGTTCTTC.

The chain carries TRBV9 and TRBJ2-1; D is undetermined. From germline, CDR1 is SGDLS and CDR2 YYNGEE. Trimming shortened V by 0 bases and J by 4 bases, and 11 bases separated the two germline ends. The CDR3 has 15 residues. The chain's CDR3 is CASSVGINLYNEQFF. The CDR3 DNA is TGTGCCAGCAGCGTAGGAATCAACCTATACAATGAGCAGTTCTTC. Full variable domain (missing parts from reference TRBV9 and TRBJ2-1): DSGVTQTPKHLITATGQRVTLRCSPRSGDLSVYWYQQSLDQGLQFLIQYYNGEERAKGNILERFSAQQFPDLHSELNLSSLELGDSALYFCASSVGINLYNEQFFGPGTRLTVL.

This clonotype appeared many times. CDR3 protein: CSASQETQYF. As DNA, the CDR3 is TGCAGTGCTAGTCAAGAGACCCAGTACTTC. The V gene is TRBV20-1, the J gene TRBJ2-5; D gene unclear. Trimming took 3 bases from V and 2 from J, leaving 1 base between them. CDR1 is DFQATT, CDR2 SNEGSKA, per germline (reference sequence). The CDR3 is 10 amino acids.

This clonotype was counted many times. V gene TRBV20-1 combines with J gene TRBJ2-3; TRBD1 agrees at 8 bases. This CDR3 region has 14 residues. Germline V gives CDR1 DFQATT, CDR2 SNEGSKA (reference sequence). The ends lost 3 bases at V and 11 bases at J; junction bases unmatched: 13. Here the CDR3 reads CSASHRQGASKQYF. The CDR3 nucleotides are TGCAGTGCTAGTCATAGGCAGGGGGCGAGCAAGCAGTATTTT.

This chain connects TRBV5-5 to TRBJ2-2; 7 bases match TRBD1. Germline assignment: CDR1 SGHKS and CDR2 YYEKEE (reference sequence). The CDR3 consists of 15 residues. The ends lost 4 bases at V and 0 bases at J; junction bases unmatched: 3. For the CDR3, the DNA is TGTGCCAGCAGCCACGGGACAGCGAACACCGGGGAGCTGTTTTTT. Protein sequence: CASSHGTANTGELFF.

The CDR3: CASSYVARETYEQYF. DNA for the CDR3: TGTGCCAGCAGTTACGTCGCAAGAGAAACCTACGAGCAGTACTTC. This chain joins TRBV6-5 and TRBJ2-7; D not resolved. This CDR3 comprises 15 residues. The V gene's germline CDR1 is MNHEY and CDR2 SVGAGI. Trimming shortened V by 2 bases and J by 2 bases, and 13 bases separated the two germline ends.

The rearrangement links TRBV29-1 to TRBJ1-2; 9 bases fit TRBD1. Trimming took 5 bases from V and 4 from J; bases not matched to a gene: 8. CDR1 is SQVTM and CDR2 is ANQGSEA in the germline V gene. The CDR3 sequence is 14 residues long. The CDR3 reads CSVLSRDRVYGYTF. CDR3 DNA: TGCAGCGTTCTATCCCGGGACAGGGTCTATGGCTACACCTTC.

The chain employs TRBV28 and TRBJ2-2; D may correspond to TRBD1 or TRBD2 (5 bases each). The V gene's germline CDR1 is MDHEN and CDR2 SYDVKM. The CDR3 consists of 16 residues. The ends were cut back, 5 bases at V and 1 base at J, with 14 bases in the middle. The CDR3 DNA sequence: TGTGCCAGCAGTCCCGCAGGGACGCTGAACACCGGGGAGCTGTTTTTT. It encodes CASSPAGTLNTGELFF. Looking up the rest from reference TRBV28 and TRBJ2-2 gives the full variable domain: DVKVTQSSRYLVKRTGEKVFLECVQDMDHENMFWYRQDPGLGLRLIYFSYDVKMKEKGDIPEGYSVSREKKERFSLILESASTNQTSMYLCASSPAGTLNTGELFFGEGSRLTVL.

This clonotype was observed a handful of times. The V gene is TRBV7-2, the J gene TRBJ1-5; tentatively, D is TRBD1 (5 bases). The CDR3 is 12 residues long. In germline, CDR1 is SGHTA, CDR2 FQGNSA. V lost 3 bases to trimming and J lost 9 bases, with 9 bases between them. CDR3 sequence (DNA): TGTGCCAGCAGCTTCCAGGGTCGGCCCCAGCATTTT. It is translated as CASSFQGRPQHF.

Written as DNA, the CDR3 is TGTGCCAGTAGTATCGCGAAGACCCCCGCGACCTACGAGCAGTTCTTC. It specifies CASSIAKTPATYEQFF. This chain connects TRBV19 to TRBJ2-1; D ambiguous. The CDR3 sequence is 16 residues long. With 3 bases removed from V and 10 bases from J, the gap between germline ends came to 22 bases. Germline values: CDR1 LNHDA, CDR2 SQIVND (reference sequence).

Only a few counts were recorded for this clonotype. The rearrangement links TRBV18 to TRBJ1-6; 7 bases fit TRBD1. Germline V CDR1 and CDR2: KGHSH, LQKENI. V was pared by 0 bases and J by 6 bases, with 8 bases of the junction left unmatched. The CDR3 has 17 residues. CDR3 nucleotide sequence: TGTGCCAGCTCACCACCGCAGGGGGTAACCGCTAATTCACCCCTCCACTTT. Translated, it gives CASSPPQGVTANSPLHF.

The rearrangement uses TRBV12-3 or TRBV12-4 and TRBJ1-2, with D maybe TRBD1 (6 bases). CDR3 length: 14 amino acids. V was clipped by 6 bases and J by 3 bases, with 14 bases between them. The CDR3 loop reads CASSLPGADYGYTF. In nucleotides, the CDR3 is TGTGCCAGCAGCCTCCCGGGGGCGGACTATGGCTACACCTTC.

The rearrangement uses TRBV20-1 and TRBJ1-3, with D unclear. The V gene lost 5 bases and the J gene lost 0 bases, with 23 bases spanning the gap. Germline V gives CDR1 DFQATT, CDR2 SNEGSKA (reference sequence). The CDR3 totals 18 residues. The CDR3 here is CSAARGTPTFPSGNTIYF. The CDR3 DNA reads as TGCAGTGCTGCCCGAGGAACACCTACCTTCCCCTCTGGAAACACCATATATTTT.

This chain connects TRBV10-3 to TRBJ2-5, with a weak D call TRBD2 (5 bases). CDR1 is ENHRY and CDR2 is SYGVKD in the germline V gene. This CDR3 is built from 12 residues. Trimming took off 6 bases at V and 0 bases at J, with 5 bases between the two ends. The CDR3 DNA reads TGTGCCATCAGGGGAGACCAAGAGACCCAGTACTTC. It translates to CAIRGDQETQYF.

The chain combines TRBV5-6 with TRBJ2-3; 7 positions agree with TRBD2. With V trimmed by 3 bases and J by 2 bases, 12 bases remained unmatched. Germline-derived CDR1 and CDR2 are SGHDT and YYEEEE. CDR3 length equals 17 residues. This chain's CDR3 is CASSWEGFQTTTDTQYF. Written as DNA, the CDR3 is TGTGCCAGCAGCTGGGAGGGATTCCAGACCACCACAGATACGCAGTATTTT.

On this clonotype: A much larger clone lies a single base off, so this may be a read error. This chain connects TRBV20-1 to TRBJ2-4, with D maybe TRBD2 (8 bases). Trimming removed 3 bases at V and 13 bases at J, with 25 bases between. The germline V gene encodes CDR1 DFQATT and CDR2 SNEGSKA (reference sequence). The CDR3 covers 15 residues. The CDR3 loop reads CSASSGGLVLNEQYF. Here the CDR3 DNA reads TGCAGTGCTAGTTCAGGGGGACTAGTTTTAAATGAGCAGTACTTC.

As concerns this clonotype: A read error may account for a junction end that differs from germline. The V call is TRBV13, the J call TRBJ2-1; tentatively, D is TRBD1 (5 bases). CDR3 length equals 16 residues. Germline V gene sequence: CDR1 PRHDT, CDR2 FYEKMQ (reference sequence). CDR3 DNA: TGTGCCAACAGCTTAGGGCAGGGATCGCGTTCCTACGAGCAGTTCTTC. Its translation: CANSLGQGSRSYEQFF.

In nucleotides, the CDR3 is TGTGCCAGCAGTTTTGCGGGGTACACTGAAGCTTTCTTT. Translated: CASSFAGYTEAFF. This sequence joins TRBV28 and TRBJ1-1; D not resolved. The CDR3 length is 13 residues. Germline V gene data show CDR1 as MDHEN and CDR2 as SYDVKM. The germline V and J ends were trimmed by 3 bases and 3 bases, with 8 bases remaining between them. The variable domain in full, completed from reference TRBV28 and TRBJ1-1, reads DVKVTQSSRYLVKRTGEKVFLECVQDMDHENMFWYRQDPGLGLRLIYFSYDVKMKEKGDIPEGYSVSREKKERFSLILESASTNQTSMYLCASSFAGYTEAFFGQGTRLTVV.